This T cell receptor beta chain was recorded in a study of regulatory T cells in long-lasting Graves disease. Study findings and constraints: TRBV28, TRBJ1-2 and TRBJ2-5 emerged as the favored segments in persistent disease. Whereas nearly 1,000 public clonotypes were shared by new patients, persistent patients shared more, at 2,500 to 3,500.

This clonotype was counted only a few times. What it recognizes is unknown. The time point is: persistent/refractory GD, antithyroid drugs over 5 years with positive TRAb. Following extraction of RNA from PBMCs, that RNA was used to make the TCR library. Assembly of TCR beta libraries relied on iRepertoire HTBI primers together with Arm-PCR of CDR3 regions. TCRdb analysed the multiplex PCR reads with MiXCR anew, one entry per CDR3 protein. Found here are 600,000 to 800,000 distinct CDR3 sequences, 30% of them singletons; the top ten hold about 42%. The V gene end was trimmed by 4 bases and the J gene end by 5 bases; junction bases not matched to a gene: 4. Germline CDR1 reads SGHAT; CDR2 reads FQNNGV. The CDR3 spans 15 residues.

This clonotype was obtained from a female donor with Graves disease. This chain joins TRBV11-2 and TRBJ2-7; 14 bases are shared with TRBD2. The source was peripheral blood mononuclear cells (PBMCs), collected when the disease was refractory, from a patient treated with antithyroid drugs. The CDR3 sequence: CASSSMGLAGDEQYF. CDR3 DNA: TGTGCCAGCAGCTCCATGGGACTAGCGGGAGACGAGCAGTACTTC.